This T cell receptor (beta chain) was recorded in a study of CD8 T cells in ankylosing spondylitis. This clonotype was detected only a few times. Its antigen is undetermined. In making TCR beta libraries, quantitative 5'-RACE with molecular barcodes was used. TCRdb reprocessed the 5' RACE reads with MiXCR, giving one entry per CDR3 protein. Among some 800,000 distinct CDR3 sequences listed, about 11% were seen once. Study conclusions and caveats: Characteristic, it appeared, of ankylosing spondylitis blood was a TCR beta motif of roughly 8 highly homologous variants. Clones that were linked to disease were CD8+ and were relatively rare in peripheral blood. Previously reported in reactive arthritis synovial fluid and blood were some of the motif variants. According to the report, clones linked to the disease were significantly enriched in matched synovial fluid samples taken from ankylosing spondylitis patients.

The clonotype comes from a male donor with ankylosing spondylitis. Sequenced input: blood, either unsorted or a sorted T cell fraction (not recorded which).

The CDR3 bases are TGTGCCAGCAGTCCCACCCTAGCGGGAGGGGGAGGTCAGCTGTTTTTT. Amino acid sequence: CASSPTLAGGGGQLFF. The chain carries TRBV12-3 or TRBV12-4 and TRBJ2-2; 12 positions match TRBD2. CDR3 length: 16 amino acids. J was trimmed by 12 bases and V by 5 bases; bases with no gene match: 13.